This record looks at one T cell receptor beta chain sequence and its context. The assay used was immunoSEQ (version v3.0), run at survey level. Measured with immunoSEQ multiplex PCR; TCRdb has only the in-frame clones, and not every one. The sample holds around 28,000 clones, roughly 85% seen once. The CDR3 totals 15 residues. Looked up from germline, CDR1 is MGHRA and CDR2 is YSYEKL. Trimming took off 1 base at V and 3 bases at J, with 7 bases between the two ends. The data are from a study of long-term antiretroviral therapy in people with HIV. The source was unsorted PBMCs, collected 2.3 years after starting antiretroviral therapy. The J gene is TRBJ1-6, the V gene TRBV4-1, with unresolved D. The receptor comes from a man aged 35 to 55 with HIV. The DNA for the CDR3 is TGCGCCAGCAGCCAAGGGGCAGTCTATAATTCACCCCTCCACTTT. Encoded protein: CASSQGAVYNSPLHF.